What follows is one T cell receptor beta chain and its context. What it binds is not known. This sample was included in a study of T cell responses to AZD1222 COVID-19 vaccine. Study-wide results and limits: Dominant CD4 TCR responses targeted spike regions 160-218 and 743-854. Reportedly, close to half of spike-specific TCRs are directed against unmutated variant regions. Seropositive at baseline were only a handful of AZD1222 recipients. Samples come after the peak T cell response, not at day 14.

TCRdb keeps only in-frame clones here, not all; method: immunoSEQ multiplex PCR. The top ten hold almost 8.5% of the sample, which has fewer than 100,000 clones, 90% seen once. V gave up 0 bases and J gave up 7 bases; unmatched junction bases: 5. CDR1 is SGHRS, CDR2 YFSETQ, per germline. There are 15 residues in the CDR3. This chain joins TRBV5-1 and TRBJ1-4; 8 bases are shared with TRBD1. The sample here was peripheral blood, taken on day 0 of AZD1222 vaccination. The sequence came from an adult in good health. CDR3 bases: TGCGCCAGCAGCTTGGTGACAGGGGCTGGTGAAAAACTGTTTTTT. This sequence encodes CASSLVTGAGEKLFF.